This T cell receptor (beta chain) derives from a study of CD8 T cells in Susac syndrome. The overall study: Patients with Susac syndrome were therapy-naive, on corticosteroids, or on intravenous immunoglobulin alone at the time that blood was drawn.

Concerning this clonotype itself: What it binds is not known.

J was trimmed by 8 bases and V by 3 bases; bases with no gene match: 12. CDR1 DFQATT and CDR2 SNEGSKA come from the germline V gene (reference sequence). CDR3 size: 14 residues. FACS enriched CD8+ TEMRA cells, while bulk CD8+ and CD4+ were negatively isolated. General study points: By the study's own acknowledgment, its TCR sequencing and HLA analysis included relatively few individuals.

An input of about 0.5 to 1 ug of RNA was subjected to reverse transcription using random hexamers. Amplification of TCR beta CDR3 by immunoSEQ multiplex PCR spanned 54 Vbeta and 13 Jbeta. TCRdb re-derived calls from the immunoSEQ multiplex PCR reads in MiXCR, one entry per CDR3 protein. The top ten clones hold roughly 0.14% of a sample with over 130,000 distinct CDR3 sequences, approximately 95% of them seen once. This TCR was recovered from a human donor with Susac syndrome. The specimen sequenced was CD4+ T cells from PBMCs. This chain links TRBV20-1 with TRBJ1-2; 7 bases are shared with TRBD1. CDR3 residues: CSASKDNRGGGYTF. The CDR3 DNA reads as TGCAGTGCTAGCAAGGACAACCGAGGGGGCGGCTACACCTTC.